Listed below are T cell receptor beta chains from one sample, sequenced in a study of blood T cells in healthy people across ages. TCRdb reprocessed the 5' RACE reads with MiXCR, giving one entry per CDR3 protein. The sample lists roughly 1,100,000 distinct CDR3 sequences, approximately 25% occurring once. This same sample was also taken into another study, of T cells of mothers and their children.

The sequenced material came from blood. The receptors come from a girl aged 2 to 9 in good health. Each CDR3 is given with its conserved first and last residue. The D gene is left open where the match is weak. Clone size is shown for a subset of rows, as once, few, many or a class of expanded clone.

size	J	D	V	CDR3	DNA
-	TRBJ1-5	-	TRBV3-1	CASSQSDASQPQHF	TGTGCCAGCAGCCAAAGCGACGCCTCCCAACCCCAGCATTTT
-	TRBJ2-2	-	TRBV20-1	CSAIGVLNTGELFF	TGCAGTGCTATTGGGGTCCTGAACACCGGGGAGCTGTTTTTT
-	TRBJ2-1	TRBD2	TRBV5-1	CASSLEASGENEQFF	TGCGCCAGCAGCTTGGAGGCTAGCGGGGAGAATGAGCAGTTCTTC
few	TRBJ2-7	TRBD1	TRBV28	CASSLLTGATYEQYF	TGTGCCAGCAGTTTATTGACAGGGGCTACCTACGAGCAGTACTTC
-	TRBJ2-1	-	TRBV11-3	CASSFGKGSEQFF	TGTGCCAGCAGCTTTGGTAAGGGAAGTGAGCAGTTCTTC
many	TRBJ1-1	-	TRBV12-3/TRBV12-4	CASSSRLNTEAFF	TGTGCCAGCAGTTCTAGATTAAACACTGAAGCTTTCTTT
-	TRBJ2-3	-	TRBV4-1	CASRQAGDTQYF	TGCGCCAGCAGACAGGCGGGCGATACGCAGTATTTT
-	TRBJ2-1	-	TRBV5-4	CASSSNTGISYNEQFF	TGTGCCAGCAGCTCAAACACGGGGATATCCTACAATGAGCAGTTCTTC
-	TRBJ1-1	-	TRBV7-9	CASSPRVETEAFF	TGTGCCAGCAGCCCGAGGGTGGAAACTGAAGCTTTCTTT
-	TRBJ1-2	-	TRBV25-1	CASSLEKGGYTF	TGTGCCAGCAGTCTGGAAAAGGGTGGCTACACCTTC
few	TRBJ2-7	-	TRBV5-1	CASSTSGLEEQYF	TGCGCCAGCAGCACTTCGGGACTCGAGGAGCAGTACTTC
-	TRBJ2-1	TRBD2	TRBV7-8	CASSPGGRAGEQFF	TGTGCCAGCAGCCCGGGGGGGAGGGCCGGGGAGCAGTTCTTC
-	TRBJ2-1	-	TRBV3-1	CASSQESEGSDEQFF	TGTGCCAGCAGCCAAGAAAGCGAGGGTTCCGATGAGCAGTTCTTC
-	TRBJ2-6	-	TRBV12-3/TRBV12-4	CASTRGTWTGANVLTF	TGTGCCAGCACCAGAGGGACCTGGACTGGGGCCAACGTCCTGACTTTC
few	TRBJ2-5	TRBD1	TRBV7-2	CASSPLWGQGQTQYF	TGTGCCAGCAGCCCCCTGTGGGGACAGGGACAGACCCAGTACTTC
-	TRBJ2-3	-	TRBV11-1	CASSFAKSTDTQYF	TGTGCCAGCAGCTTTGCGAAGAGCACAGATACGCAGTATTTT